This TCR beta chain was observed in a study of cytomegalovirus exposure and HLA in healthy donors. A multiplex PCR was run with 60 Vbeta primers and 13 Jbeta primers. Repertoires were generated with immunoSEQ multiplex PCR, while TCRdb's copy carries only in-frame clones and drops some. Of 85,000 to 110,000 clones in the sample, 75% to 85% were seen once. Trimming cost V 4 bases and J 3 bases; bases outside gene matches: 7. The CDR3 spans 14 residues. Germline lookup yields CDR1 SGHDT and CDR2 YYEEEE. Sequenced: PBMCs. The chain is built from TRBV5-6 and TRBJ2-7; 7 nucleotides align to TRBD2. The source is a woman under 30 in good health and CMV-seropositive. This CDR3 reads CASSATGTNYEQYF. CDR3 nucleotides: TGTGCCAGCAGCGCTACCGGGACTAACTACGAGCAGTACTTC.